This TCR beta chain was obtained from a study of blood T cell repertoires in COVID-19. Study context: The analysed material was cDNA or gDNA that came from T cells, B-cell-depleted T cells, or PBMCs.

Authors' data handling: Researchers report that nucleated cell counts were estimated from reference gene primer amplification. The protocol was immunoSEQ multiplex PCR, while the TCRdb copy is restricted to in-frame clones and leaves out a portion. The DNA gave D and trimming, while V, J and clone size come from that table. The data contain about 260,000 clones, around 88% of them seen just once; the ten biggest clones take up under 2.5%. Trimming pared 1 base from V and 5 bases from J, leaving 12 bases between. Germline-derived CDR1 and CDR2 are SGHKS and YYEKEE (reference sequence). This CDR3 is 14 amino acids long.

This TCR came from a man under 40 with active or convalescent COVID-19. The chain has TRBV5-5 and TRBJ1-2, with a tentative D call TRBD1 (6 bases). The sample was peripheral blood. The CDR3 region is CASSLTGTAYGYTF. CDR3 DNA: TGTGCCAGCAGCTTGACAGGGACGGCGTATGGCTACACCTTC.